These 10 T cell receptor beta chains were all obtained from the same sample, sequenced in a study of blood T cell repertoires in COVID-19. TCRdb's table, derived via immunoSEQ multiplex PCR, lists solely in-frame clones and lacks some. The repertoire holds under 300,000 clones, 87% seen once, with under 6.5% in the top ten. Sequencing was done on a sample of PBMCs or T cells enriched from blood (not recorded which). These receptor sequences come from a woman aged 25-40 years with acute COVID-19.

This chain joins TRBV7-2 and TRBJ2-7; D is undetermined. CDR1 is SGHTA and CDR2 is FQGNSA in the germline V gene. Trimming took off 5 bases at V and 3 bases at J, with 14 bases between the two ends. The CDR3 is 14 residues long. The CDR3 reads CASSRLLSLYEQYF. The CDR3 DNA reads TGTGCCAGCAGCCGCCTCCTCAGTCTCTACGAGCAGTACTTC.

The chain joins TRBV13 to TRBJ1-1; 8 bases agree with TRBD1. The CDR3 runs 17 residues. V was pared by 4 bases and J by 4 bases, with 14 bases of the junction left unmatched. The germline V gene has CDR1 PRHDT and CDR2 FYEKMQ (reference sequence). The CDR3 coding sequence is TGTGCCAGCAGCTCTCGCAGGGGCAGGGGGCTTATCACTGAAGCTTTCTTT. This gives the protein CASSSRRGRGLITEAFF.

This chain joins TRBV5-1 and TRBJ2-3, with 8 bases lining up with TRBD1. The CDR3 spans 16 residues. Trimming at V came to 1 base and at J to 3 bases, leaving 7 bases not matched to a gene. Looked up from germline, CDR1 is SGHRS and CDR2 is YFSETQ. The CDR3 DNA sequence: TGCGCCAGCAGCTTGTATTCAGGGGGCGCGACAGATACGCAGTATTTT. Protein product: CASSLYSGGATDTQYF.

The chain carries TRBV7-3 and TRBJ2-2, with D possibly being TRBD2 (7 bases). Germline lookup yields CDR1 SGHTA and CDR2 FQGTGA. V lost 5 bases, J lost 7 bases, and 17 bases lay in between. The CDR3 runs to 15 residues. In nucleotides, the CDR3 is TGTGCCAGCAGCCCCAGGGGCGGGAGATACGGGGAGCTGTTTTTT. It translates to CASSPRGGRYGELFF.

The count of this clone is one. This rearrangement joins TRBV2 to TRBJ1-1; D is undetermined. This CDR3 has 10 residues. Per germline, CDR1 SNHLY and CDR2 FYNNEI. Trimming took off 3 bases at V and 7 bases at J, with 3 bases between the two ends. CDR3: CASSDYEAFF. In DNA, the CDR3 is TGTGCCAGCAGTGATTATGAAGCTTTCTTT.

The CDR3 nucleotides read TGTGCCAGCAGCTCACAACTTATCCAGAGAGGGGGCTTTGAGCAGTTCTTC. As protein: CASSSQLIQRGGFEQFF. The chain has TRBV7-9 and TRBJ2-1; 7 nucleotides agree with TRBD1. The germline V gene has CDR1 SEHNR and CDR2 FQNEAQ (reference sequence). CDR3 length: 17 amino acids. The V and J ends lost 4 bases and 9 bases, in that order; junction bases with no gene match: 18.

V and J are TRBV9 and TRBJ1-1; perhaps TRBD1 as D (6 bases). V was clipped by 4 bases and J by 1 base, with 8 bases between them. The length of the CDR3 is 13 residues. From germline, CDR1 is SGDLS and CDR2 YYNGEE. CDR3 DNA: TGTGCCAGCAGCCGAGGGGGGAACACTGAAGCTTTCTTT. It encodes CASSRGGNTEAFF.

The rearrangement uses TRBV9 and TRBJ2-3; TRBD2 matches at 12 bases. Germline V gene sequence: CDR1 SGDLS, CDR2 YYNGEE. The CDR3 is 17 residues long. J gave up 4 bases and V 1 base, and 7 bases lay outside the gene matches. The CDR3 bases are TGTGCCAGCAGCGTACCTCTAGCGGGGGGGCCGGCAGATACGCAGTATTTT. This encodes CASSVPLAGGPADTQYF.

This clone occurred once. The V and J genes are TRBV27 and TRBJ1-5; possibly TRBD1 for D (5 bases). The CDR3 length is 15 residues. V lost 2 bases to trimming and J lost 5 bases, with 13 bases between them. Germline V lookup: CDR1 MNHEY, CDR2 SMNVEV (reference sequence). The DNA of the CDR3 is TGTGCCAGCAGTTTACAGGGTGGAGGGGATCAGCCCCAGCATTTT. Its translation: CASSLQGGGDQPQHF.

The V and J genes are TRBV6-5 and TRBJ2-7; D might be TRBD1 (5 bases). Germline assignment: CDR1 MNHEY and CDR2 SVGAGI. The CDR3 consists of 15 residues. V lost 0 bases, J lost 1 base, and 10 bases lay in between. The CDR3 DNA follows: TGTGCCAGCAGTTACTCCCGGCAGGGTTCCTACGAGCAGTACTTC. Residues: CASSYSRQGSYEQYF.